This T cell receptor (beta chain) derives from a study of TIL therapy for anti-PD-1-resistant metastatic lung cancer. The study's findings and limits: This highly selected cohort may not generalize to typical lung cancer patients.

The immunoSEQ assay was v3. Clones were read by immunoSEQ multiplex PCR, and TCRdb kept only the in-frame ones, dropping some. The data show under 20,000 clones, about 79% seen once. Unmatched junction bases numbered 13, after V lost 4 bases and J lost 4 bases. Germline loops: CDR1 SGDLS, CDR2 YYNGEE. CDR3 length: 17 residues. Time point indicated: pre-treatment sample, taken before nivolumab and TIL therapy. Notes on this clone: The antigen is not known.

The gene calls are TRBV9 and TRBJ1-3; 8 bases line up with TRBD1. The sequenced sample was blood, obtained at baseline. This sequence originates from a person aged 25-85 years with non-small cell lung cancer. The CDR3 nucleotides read TGTGCCAGCAGCACCCGGACAGGGCCCTATGGGGGAAACACCATATATTTT. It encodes CASSTRTGPYGGNTIYF. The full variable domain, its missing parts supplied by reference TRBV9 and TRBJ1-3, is DSGVTQTPKHLITATGQRVTLRCSPRSGDLSVYWYQQSLDQGLQFLIQYYNGEERAKGNILERFSAQQFPDLHSELNLSSLELGDSALYFCASSTRTGPYGGNTIYFGEGSWLTVV.